Each of the 14 T cell receptor beta chains below was sequenced from the same sample in a study of technical replicates of blood from several donors. TCRdb keeps only in-frame clones here, not all; method: immunoSEQ multiplex PCR. This table holds around 70,000 clones, 85% to 95% found once. Sequencing input: T cells isolated from PBMCs. The receptors stem from a human donor in good health.

The chain couples TRBV9 to TRBJ2-7; D possibly corresponds to TRBD2 (6 bases). The germline CDR1 and CDR2 sequences are SGDLS and YYNGEE. Trimming removed 4 bases at V and 2 bases at J, with 19 bases between. CDR3 length: 16 residues. This CDR3 is CASSPTPGTGAYEQYF. The CDR3 DNA is TGTGCCAGCAGCCCAACTCCCGGGACTGGGGCCTACGAGCAGTACTTC.

The chain links TRBV6-6 to TRBJ1-4, with 8 bases lining up with TRBD1. With V trimmed by 5 bases and J by 14 bases, 7 bases remained unmatched. Per the germline V gene, CDR1 is MNHNY and CDR2 is SVGAGI (reference sequence). The CDR3 has 12 residues. The CDR3 here is CASSHLRDRLFF. The CDR3 bases are TGTGCCAGCAGTCACTTGCGGGACAGGCTGTTTTTT.

The chain carries TRBV10-3 and TRBJ1-1; D gene unclear. CDR1 ENHRY and CDR2 SYGVKD come from the germline V gene. CDR3 size: 13 residues. V gave up 7 bases and J gave up 2 bases, with 11 bases separating them. The CDR3 DNA is TGTGCCATCACACCTACAGCTAACACTGAAGCTTTCTTT. As protein: CAITPTANTEAFF.

The chain couples TRBV19 to TRBJ1-1; 9 bases match TRBD1. Germline V gene lookup returns CDR1 LNHDA and CDR2 SQIVND (reference sequence). The junction had 13 bases not matched to a gene; V was cut back by 4 bases and J by 7 bases. The CDR3 has 16 residues. This chain's CDR3 is CASSKPGTGLNHEAFF. For the CDR3, the DNA is TGTGCCAGTAGTAAACCCGGGACAGGGCTAAATCATGAAGCTTTCTTT.

V is TRBV7-9 and J is TRBJ2-7; the D gene is possibly TRBD1 (5 bases). The germline V gene encodes CDR1 SEHNR and CDR2 FQNEAQ (reference sequence). V was shortened by 4 bases and J by 7 bases, with 14 bases between the two germline ends. This CDR3 has 13 residues. The CDR3 protein is CASSSYRQREQYF. The CDR3 nucleotides are TGTGCCAGCAGCTCCTACAGACAGCGAGAGCAGTACTTC.

The sample holds one count of this clone. The rearrangement uses TRBV29-1 and TRBJ2-2, with 7 bases fitting TRBD2. The V gene's germline CDR1 is SQVTM and CDR2 ANQGSEA. This CDR3 is 13 amino acids long. Trimming removed 5 bases from V and 6 bases from J; junction bases left unmatched: 6. The CDR3 coding sequence is TGCAGCGTTTCAGCGGGGTTTTCCGGGGAGCTGTTTTTT. Translating gives CSVSAGFSGELFF.

The chain uses TRBV28 and TRBJ1-1; D is possibly TRBD1 (5 bases). V gave up 5 bases and J gave up 5 bases, with 15 bases separating them. Germline V gene data show CDR1 as MDHEN and CDR2 as SYDVKM. The CDR3 has 14 amino acids. The CDR3, as DNA: TGTGCCAGCAGTCCCCCGCAGGGTTGGACTGAAGCTTTCTTT. Translating gives CASSPPQGWTEAFF.

The chain carries TRBV9 and TRBJ2-5, with 15 bases matching TRBD2. After removal of 0 bases from V and 4 bases from J, the junction contained 10 bases not matched to a gene. CDR1 and CDR2 from the germline V gene are SGDLS and YYNGEE. The CDR3 has 19 amino acids. Here the CDR3 reads CASSVGGLAGGPVGETQYF. The CDR3, as DNA: TGTGCCAGCAGCGTAGGCGGACTAGCGGGGGGGCCCGTAGGAGAGACCCAGTACTTC.

This chain connects TRBV29-1 to TRBJ2-7; 7 bases fit TRBD1. The V gene end was trimmed by 7 bases and the J gene end by 1 base; junction bases not matched to a gene: 4. Germline assignment: CDR1 SQVTM and CDR2 ANQGSEA. This CDR3 spans 12 amino acids. CDR3: CSARQGSYEQYF. As DNA, the CDR3 is TGCAGCGCTCGACAGGGTTCCTACGAGCAGTACTTC.

The chain combines TRBV28 with TRBJ1-5; no definite D call. Trimming removed 7 bases at V and 3 bases at J, with 10 bases between. The germline CDR1 and CDR2 sequences are MDHEN and SYDVKM. The CDR3 consists of 13 residues. The CDR3 here is CASKEGDNQPQHF. As DNA, the CDR3 is TGTGCCAGCAAGGAGGGAGACAATCAGCCCCAGCATTTT.

The table lists this clone with a count of one. The chain links TRBV7-8 to TRBJ2-7; TRBD2 might be the D (6 bases). Germline V CDR1 and CDR2: SGHVS, FQNEAQ. The V end lost 0 bases, the J end lost 6 bases, and 9 bases lay between the germline ends. The CDR3 covers 13 residues. CDR3 sequence: CASSLATSSEQYF. Written as DNA, the CDR3 is TGTGCCAGCAGCTTAGCGACTAGTTCCGAGCAGTACTTC.

V and J are TRBV5-1 and TRBJ2-6; weak D call: TRBD1 (5 bases). Trimming took off 0 bases at V and 0 bases at J, with 10 bases between the two ends. The CDR3 is 17 residues long. Germline V CDR1 and CDR2: SGHRS, YFSETQ. CDR3 bases: TGCGCCAGCAGCTTGGCAGGGCATAACTCTGGGGCCAACGTCCTGACTTTC. As protein: CASSLAGHNSGANVLTF.

The chain recombines TRBV7-9 with TRBJ2-1; TRBD2 is a possible D gene (6 bases). Germline-derived CDR1 and CDR2 are SEHNR and FQNEAQ (reference sequence). V gave up 5 bases and J gave up 0 bases, with 14 bases separating them. This CDR3 comprises 16 residues. The CDR3 region has the DNA TGTGCCAGCAGCCCAGTGGGGAGGAGCTCCTACAATGAGCAGTTCTTC. This translates into CASSPVGRSSYNEQFF.

This clone appeared once. The V call is TRBV14, the J call TRBJ1-3, with TRBD1 matching over 8 bases. There are 17 residues in the CDR3. Losses at the gene ends were 6 bases for V and 4 bases for J; bases not matched to a gene: 14. Germline assignment: CDR1 SGHDN and CDR2 FVKESK. The CDR3 is CASSPWGQGAKGNTIYF. CDR3 DNA sequence: TGTGCCAGCAGTCCGTGGGGGCAGGGGGCCAAAGGAAACACCATATATTTT.